The TCR beta chain under discussion was sequenced for a study of tumour-infiltrating T cells in Burkitt lymphoma. Turning to the study itself: This cohort included all epidemiological subtypes of Burkitt lymphoma. Overall and progression-free survival were predicted by productive clonality. General observations from the study: Several public clonotypes recurred in numerous Burkitt lymphoma patients.

This clone has just a few counts. The antigen is undetermined. Some clones are missing from TCRdb's copy, which holds only in-frame ones; the method was immunoSEQ multiplex PCR. Among 3,900 or so clones, around 14% were seen once, and the ten largest hold under 25%. The length of the CDR3 is 17 residues. Germline assignment: CDR1 SGHKS and CDR2 YYEKEE (reference sequence). V lost 0 bases, J lost 4 bases, and 17 bases lay in between. The receptor was derived from a human donor with Burkitt lymphoma. Source material: tumor tissue. The chain carries TRBV5-5 and TRBJ2-1, with D possibly being TRBD1 (5 bases). The CDR3 DNA follows: TGTGCCAGCAGCTTGGTGATCAGGGCCGCAGTTTACAATGAGCAGTTCTTC. Protein product: CASSLVIRAAVYNEQFF.